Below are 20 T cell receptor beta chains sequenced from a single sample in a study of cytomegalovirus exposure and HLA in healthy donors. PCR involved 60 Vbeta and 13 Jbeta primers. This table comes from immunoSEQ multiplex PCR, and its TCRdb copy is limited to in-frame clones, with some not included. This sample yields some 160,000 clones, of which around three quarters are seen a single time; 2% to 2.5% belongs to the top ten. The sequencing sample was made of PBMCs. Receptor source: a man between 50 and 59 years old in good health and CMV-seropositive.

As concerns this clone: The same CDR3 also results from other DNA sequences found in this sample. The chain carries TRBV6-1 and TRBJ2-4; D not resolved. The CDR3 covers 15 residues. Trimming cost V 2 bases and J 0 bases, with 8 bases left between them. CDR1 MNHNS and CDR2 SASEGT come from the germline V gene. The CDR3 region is CASSEQALAKNIQYF. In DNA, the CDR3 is TGTGCCAGCAGTGAACAAGCCCTAGCCAAAAACATTCAGTACTTC.

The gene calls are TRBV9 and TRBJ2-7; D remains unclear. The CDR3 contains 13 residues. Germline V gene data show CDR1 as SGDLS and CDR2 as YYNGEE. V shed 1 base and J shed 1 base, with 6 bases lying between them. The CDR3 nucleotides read TGTGCCAGCAGCGTACCCCCTTCCTACGAGCAGTACTTC. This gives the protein CASSVPPSYEQYF.

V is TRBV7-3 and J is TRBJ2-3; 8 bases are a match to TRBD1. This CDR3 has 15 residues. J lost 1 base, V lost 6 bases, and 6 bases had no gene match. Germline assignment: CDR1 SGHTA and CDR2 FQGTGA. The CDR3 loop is CASRAGTGRTDTQYF. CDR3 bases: TGTGCCAGCAGGGCCGGGACAGGCCGCACAGATACGCAGTATTTT.

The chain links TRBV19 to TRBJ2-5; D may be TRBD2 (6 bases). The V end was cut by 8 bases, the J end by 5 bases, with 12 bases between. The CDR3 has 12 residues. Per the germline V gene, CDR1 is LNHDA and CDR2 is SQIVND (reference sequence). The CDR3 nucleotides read TGTGCCAGTGGCGGGGTAGGGGAGACCCAGTACTTC. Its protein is CASGGVGETQYF.

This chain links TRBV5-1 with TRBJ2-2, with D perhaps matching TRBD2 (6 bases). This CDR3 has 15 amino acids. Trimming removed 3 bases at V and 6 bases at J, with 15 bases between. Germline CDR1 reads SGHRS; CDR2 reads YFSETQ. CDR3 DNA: TGCGCCAGCAGCTCCCTCCAACGACTAGCCGGGGAGCTGTTTTTT. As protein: CASSSLQRLAGELFF.

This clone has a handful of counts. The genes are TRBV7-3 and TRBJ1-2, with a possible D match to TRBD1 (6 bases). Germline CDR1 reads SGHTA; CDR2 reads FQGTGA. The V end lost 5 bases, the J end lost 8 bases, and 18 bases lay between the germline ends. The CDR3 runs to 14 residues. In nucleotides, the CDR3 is TGTGCCAGCAGCCAGGGGATGGGCAGCCTAGGCTACACCTTC. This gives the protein CASSQGMGSLGYTF.

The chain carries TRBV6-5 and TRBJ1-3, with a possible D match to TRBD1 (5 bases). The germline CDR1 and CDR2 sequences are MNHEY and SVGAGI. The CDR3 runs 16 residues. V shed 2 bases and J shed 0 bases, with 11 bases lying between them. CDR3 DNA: TGTGCCAGCAGTTACGGACAAACCTACTCTGGAAACACCATATATTTT. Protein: CASSYGQTYSGNTIYF.

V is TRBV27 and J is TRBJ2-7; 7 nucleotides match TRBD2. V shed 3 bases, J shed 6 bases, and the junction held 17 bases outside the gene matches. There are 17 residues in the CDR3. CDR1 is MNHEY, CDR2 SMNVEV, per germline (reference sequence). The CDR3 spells CASSFLLADRRAGEQYF. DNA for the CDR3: TGTGCCAGCAGTTTCCTCCTAGCGGACCGCCGGGCGGGCGAGCAGTACTTC.

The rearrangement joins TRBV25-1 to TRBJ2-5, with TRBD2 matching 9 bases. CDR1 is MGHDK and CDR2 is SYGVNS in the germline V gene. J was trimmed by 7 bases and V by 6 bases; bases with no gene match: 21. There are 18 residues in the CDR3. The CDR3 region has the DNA TGTGCCAGCAGCCCCACAATCGTCTCGGCTAGCGGGGAAGGGACCCAGTACTTC. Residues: CASSPTIVSASGEGTQYF.

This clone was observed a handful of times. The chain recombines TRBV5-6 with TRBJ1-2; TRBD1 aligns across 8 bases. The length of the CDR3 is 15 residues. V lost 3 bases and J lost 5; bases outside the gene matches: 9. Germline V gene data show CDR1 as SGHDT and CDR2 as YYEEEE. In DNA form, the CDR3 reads TGTGCCAGCAGCTCGCCAGGGGGCAGTAGGTATGGCTACACCTTC. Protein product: CASSSPGGSRYGYTF.

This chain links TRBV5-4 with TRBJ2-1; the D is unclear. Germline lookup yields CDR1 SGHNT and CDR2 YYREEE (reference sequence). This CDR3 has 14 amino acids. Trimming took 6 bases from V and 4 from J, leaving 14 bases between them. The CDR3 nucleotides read TGTGCCAGCACAAGACAAATTCTATACAATGAGCAGTTCTTC. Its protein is CASTRQILYNEQFF.

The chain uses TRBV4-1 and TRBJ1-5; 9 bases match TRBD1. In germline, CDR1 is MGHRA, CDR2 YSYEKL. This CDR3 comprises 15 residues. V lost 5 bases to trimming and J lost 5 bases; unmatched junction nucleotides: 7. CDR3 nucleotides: TGCGCCAGCAGCGACGGGGACAGGGTTGATCAGCCCCAGCATTTT. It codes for CASSDGDRVDQPQHF.

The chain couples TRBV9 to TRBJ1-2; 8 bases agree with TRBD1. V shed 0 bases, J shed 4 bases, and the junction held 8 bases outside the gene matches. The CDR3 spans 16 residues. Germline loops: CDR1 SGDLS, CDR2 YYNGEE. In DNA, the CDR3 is TGTGCCAGCAGCGTAGCTCCGACCGGGACAGGCTATGGCTACACCTTC. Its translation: CASSVAPTGTGYGYTF.

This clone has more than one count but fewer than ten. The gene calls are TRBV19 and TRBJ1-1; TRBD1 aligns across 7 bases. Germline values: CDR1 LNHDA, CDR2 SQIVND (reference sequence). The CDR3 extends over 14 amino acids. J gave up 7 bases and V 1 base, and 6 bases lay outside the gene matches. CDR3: CASSIGDRLREAFF. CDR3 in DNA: TGTGCCAGTAGTATAGGGGACAGACTTCGTGAAGCTTTCTTT.

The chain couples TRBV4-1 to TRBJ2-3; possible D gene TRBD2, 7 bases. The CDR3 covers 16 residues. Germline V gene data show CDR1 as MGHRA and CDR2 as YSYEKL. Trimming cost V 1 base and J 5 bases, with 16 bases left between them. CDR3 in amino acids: CASSQVVGGQKDTQYF. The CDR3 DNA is TGCGCCAGCAGCCAAGTCGTGGGGGGGCAAAAAGATACGCAGTATTTT.

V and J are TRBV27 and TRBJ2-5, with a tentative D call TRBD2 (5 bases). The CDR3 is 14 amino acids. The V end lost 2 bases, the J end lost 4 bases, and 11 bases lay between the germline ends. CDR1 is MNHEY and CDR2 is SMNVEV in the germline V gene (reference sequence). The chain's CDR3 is CASSLGGRSETQYF. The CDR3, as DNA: TGTGCCAGCAGTTTAGGAGGACGATCAGAGACCCAGTACTTC.

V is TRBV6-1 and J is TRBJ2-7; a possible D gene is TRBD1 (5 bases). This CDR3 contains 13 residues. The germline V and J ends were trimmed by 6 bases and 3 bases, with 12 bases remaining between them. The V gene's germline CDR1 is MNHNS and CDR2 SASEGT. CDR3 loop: CASRLTANYEQYF. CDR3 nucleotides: TGTGCCAGCAGATTGACAGCGAACTACGAGCAGTACTTC.

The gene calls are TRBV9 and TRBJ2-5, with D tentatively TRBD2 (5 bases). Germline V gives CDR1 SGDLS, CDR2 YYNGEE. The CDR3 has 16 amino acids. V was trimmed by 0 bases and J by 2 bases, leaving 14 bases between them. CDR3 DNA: TGTGCCAGCAGCGTAGCACTGTCTGGGAGACAAGAGACCCAGTACTTC. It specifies CASSVALSGRQETQYF.

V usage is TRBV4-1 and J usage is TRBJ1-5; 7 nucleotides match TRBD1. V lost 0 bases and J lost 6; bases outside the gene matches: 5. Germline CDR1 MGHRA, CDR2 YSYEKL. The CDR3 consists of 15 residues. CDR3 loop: CASSQEQGGGQPQHF. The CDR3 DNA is TGCGCCAGCAGCCAAGAGCAGGGGGGAGGTCAGCCCCAGCATTTT.

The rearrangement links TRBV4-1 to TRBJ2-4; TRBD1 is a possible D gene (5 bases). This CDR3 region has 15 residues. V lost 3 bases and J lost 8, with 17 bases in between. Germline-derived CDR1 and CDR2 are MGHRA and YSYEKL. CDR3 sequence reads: CASSHPDSLEHIQYF. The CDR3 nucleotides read TGCGCCAGCAGCCATCCCGACAGCCTGGAACACATTCAGTACTTC.